This TCR beta chain was captured in a study of T-cell reconstitution after alpha-beta-depleted transplantation in children. Broader study findings: By about two months after transplant, alpha-beta T cells reportedly arose from several hundred graft clones that had expanded.

The TCRbeta library incorporated unique molecular identifiers. TCRdb independently ran MiXCR on the PCR reads; one entry per CDR3 protein. The sample holds 200,000 to 300,000 distinct CDR3 sequences, around 7.5% seen once. Germline V gene sequence: CDR1 SEHNR, CDR2 FQNEAQ (reference sequence). The V gene end was trimmed by 5 bases and the J gene end by 3 bases; junction bases not matched to a gene: 7. The CDR3 is made up of 16 amino acids. The table lists this clonotype with many counts. Its antigen remains unknown. The sample here was PBMCs, mostly from graft donor cells, taken 180 days after TCRalphabeta/CD19-depleted stem cell transplant. This chain links TRBV7-9 with TRBJ1-2, with 12 bases aligning to TRBD1. The sequence was obtained from a male patient younger than 18 who had a stem cell transplant for acute lymphoblastic leukemia, so the T cells may come from the graft donor. In nucleotides, the CDR3 is TGTGCCAGCAGCCCCGGGACAGGGGGCGCAGACTATGGCTACACCTTC. This translates into CASSPGTGGADYGYTF.